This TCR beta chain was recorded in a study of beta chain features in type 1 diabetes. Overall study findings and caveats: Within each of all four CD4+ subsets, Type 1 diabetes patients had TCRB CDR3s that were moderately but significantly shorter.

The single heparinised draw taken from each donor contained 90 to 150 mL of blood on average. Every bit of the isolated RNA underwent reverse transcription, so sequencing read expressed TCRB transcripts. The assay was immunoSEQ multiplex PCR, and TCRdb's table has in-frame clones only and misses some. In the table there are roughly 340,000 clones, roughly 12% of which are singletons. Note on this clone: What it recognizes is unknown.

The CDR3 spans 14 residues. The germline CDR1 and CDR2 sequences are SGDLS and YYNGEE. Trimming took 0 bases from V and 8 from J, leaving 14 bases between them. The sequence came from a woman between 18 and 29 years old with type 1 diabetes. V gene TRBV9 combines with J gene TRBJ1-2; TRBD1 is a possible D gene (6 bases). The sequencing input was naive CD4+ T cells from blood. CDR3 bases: TGTGCCAGCAGCGTAGGGTCAGGGGTCGGCGGCTACACCTTC. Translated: CASSVGSGVGGYTF.